What follows is one T cell receptor beta chain and its context. Its antigen remains unidentified. The CDR3 covers 12 residues. Germline values: CDR1 MNHEY, CDR2 SVGAGI. Trimming removed 5 bases at V and 6 bases at J, with 10 bases between. The data belong to a study of T cell responses to AZD1222 COVID-19 vaccine. Study-wide points: As reported, nearly half of all spike-specific TCRs target variant regions that are unmutated.

Sequenced by immunoSEQ multiplex PCR; TCRdb stores in-frame clones only, minus some. The sample has 180,000 or so clones; less than 95% are singletons. The sequence was obtained from an adult in good health. The source was peripheral blood, collected on day 0 of AZD1222 vaccination. V is TRBV6-5 and J is TRBJ1-1, with unresolved D. The CDR3 DNA sequence: TGTGCCAGCAGTCAATCTCTCTCTGAAGCTTTCTTT. Its translation: CASSQSLSEAFF.